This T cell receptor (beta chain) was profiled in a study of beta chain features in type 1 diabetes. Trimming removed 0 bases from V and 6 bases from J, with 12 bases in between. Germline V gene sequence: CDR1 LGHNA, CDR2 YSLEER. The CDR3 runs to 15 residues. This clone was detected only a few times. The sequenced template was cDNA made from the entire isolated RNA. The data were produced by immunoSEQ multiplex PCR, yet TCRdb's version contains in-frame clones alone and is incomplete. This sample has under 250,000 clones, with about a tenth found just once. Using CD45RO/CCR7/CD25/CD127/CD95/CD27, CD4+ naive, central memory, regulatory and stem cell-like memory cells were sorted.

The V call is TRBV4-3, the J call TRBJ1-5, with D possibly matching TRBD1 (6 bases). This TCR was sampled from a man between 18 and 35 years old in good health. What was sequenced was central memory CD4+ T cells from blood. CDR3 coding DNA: TGCGCCAGCAGCCAAGAGTTTAGGGGGTTTCAGCCCCAGCATTTT. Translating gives CASSQEFRGFQPQHF.